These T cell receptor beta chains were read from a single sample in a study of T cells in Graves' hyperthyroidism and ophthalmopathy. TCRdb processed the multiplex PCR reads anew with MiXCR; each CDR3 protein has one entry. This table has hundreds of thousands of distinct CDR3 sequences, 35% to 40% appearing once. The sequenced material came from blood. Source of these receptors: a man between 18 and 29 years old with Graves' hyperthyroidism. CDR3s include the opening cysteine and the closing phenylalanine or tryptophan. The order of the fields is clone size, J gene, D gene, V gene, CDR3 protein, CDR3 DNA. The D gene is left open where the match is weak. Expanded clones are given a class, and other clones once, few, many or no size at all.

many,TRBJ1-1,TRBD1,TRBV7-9,CASSPGTAIEAFF,TGTGCCAGCAGCCCCGGGACAGCCATTGAAGCTTTCTTT
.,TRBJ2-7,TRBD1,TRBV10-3,CAISESKGNRGEQYF,TGTGCCATCAGTGAGTCAAAGGGGAACAGGGGCGAGCAGTACTTC
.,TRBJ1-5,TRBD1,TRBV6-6,CASSSRVQGGTNQPQHF,TGTGCCAGCAGTTCACGGGTACAGGGGGGGACCAATCAGCCCCAGCATTTT
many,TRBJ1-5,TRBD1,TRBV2,CASSQTGNQPQHF,TGTGCCAGCAGCCAGACAGGGAATCAGCCCCAGCATTTT
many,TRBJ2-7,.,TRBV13,CASSSGLDEQYF,TGTGCCAGCAGCTCGGGACTTGACGAGCAGTACTTC
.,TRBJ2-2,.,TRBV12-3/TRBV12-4,CASNIVSTGELFF,TGTGCCAGCAATATTGTAAGCACCGGGGAGCTGTTTTTT
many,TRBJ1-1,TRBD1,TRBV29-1,CSVERSRQGEAFF,TGCAGCGTTGAAAGGTCCCGACAGGGGGAGGCTTTCTTT
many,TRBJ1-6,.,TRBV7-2,CASSLTSPPLHF,TGTGCCAGCAGCTTAACTAGCCCACCCCTCCACTTT
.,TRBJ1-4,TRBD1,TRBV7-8,CASSPRGQGEKLFF,TGTGCCAGCAGCCCCCGCGGACAGGGGGAAAAACTGTTTTTT
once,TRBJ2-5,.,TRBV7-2,CASSLATNLGETQYF,TGTGCCAGCAGCTTGGCTACTAATTTGGGAGAGACCCAGTACTTC
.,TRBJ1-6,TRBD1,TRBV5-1,CASSVGQEHNSPLHF,TGCGCCAGCAGCGTCGGACAGGAGCATAATTCACCCCTCCACTTT
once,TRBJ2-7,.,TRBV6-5,CASSYVAGDYEQYF,TGTGCCAGCAGTTACGTAGCAGGCGACTACGAGCAGTACTTC
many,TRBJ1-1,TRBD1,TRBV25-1,CASRKGQGGSEAFF,TGTGCCAGCCGAAAGGGACAGGGGGGATCTGAAGCTTTCTTT
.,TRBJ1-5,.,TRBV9,CASSVDSDSNQPQHF,TGTGCCAGCAGCGTAGATTCAGATAGCAATCAGCCCCAGCATTTT
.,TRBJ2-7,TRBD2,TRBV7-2,CASSFGLAGDYEQYF,TGTGCCAGCAGTTTCGGCCTAGCGGGAGACTACGAGCAGTACTTC
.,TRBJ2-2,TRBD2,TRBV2,CASSSGARGGPGELFF,TGTGCCAGCAGCTCAGGGGCGCGGGGGGGGCCAGGGGAGCTGTTTTTT
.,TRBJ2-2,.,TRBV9,CASSPRDATGELFF,TGTGCCAGCAGCCCCAGGGATGCCACCGGGGAGCTGTTTTTT
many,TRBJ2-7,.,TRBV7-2,CASSSTKGGEQYF,TGTGCCAGCAGCTCAACTAAGGGAGGCGAGCAGTACTTC
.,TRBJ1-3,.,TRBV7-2,CASSQDGGRGNTIYF,TGTGCCAGCAGCCAAGATGGGGGCAGGGGAAACACCATATATTTT
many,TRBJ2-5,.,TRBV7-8,CASSLGTKIETQYF,TGTGCCAGCAGCTTAGGGACTAAGATAGAGACCCAGTACTTC
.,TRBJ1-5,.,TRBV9,CASSVEGSGDQPQHF,TGTGCCAGCAGCGTAGAGGGGTCCGGCGATCAGCCCCAGCATTTT
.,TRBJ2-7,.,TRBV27,CASGRAGSYEQYF,TGTGCCAGCGGGCGGGCCGGATCCTACGAGCAGTACTTC
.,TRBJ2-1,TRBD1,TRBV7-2,CASSRGTGGAYEQFF,TGTGCCAGCAGCCGCGGGACAGGGGGCGCGTATGAGCAGTTCTTC
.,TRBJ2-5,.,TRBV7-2,CASLRGPSETRYF,TGTGCCAGCTTGCGGGGACCGTCCGAGACCCGGTACTTC
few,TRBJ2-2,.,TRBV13,CASSPTGPNTGELFF,TGTGCCAGCAGCCCGACGGGTCCTAACACCGGGGAGCTGTTTTTT
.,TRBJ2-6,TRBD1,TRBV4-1,CASSQDRTGGSGANVLTF,TGCGCCAGCAGCCAAGACAGGACAGGGGGATCTGGGGCCAACGTCCTGACTTTC
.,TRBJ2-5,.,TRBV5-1,CASSLRSGEETQYF,TGTGCCAGCAGTTTAAGGTCGGGAGAAGAGACCCAGTACTTC
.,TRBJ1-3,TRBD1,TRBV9,CASSVTGLGSGNTIYF,TGTGCCAGCAGCGTGACAGGGCTTGGCTCTGGAAACACCATATATTTT
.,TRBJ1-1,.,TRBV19,CASSLHGQDTEAFF,TGTGCCAGTAGTCTCCACGGACAAGACACTGAAGCTTTCTTT
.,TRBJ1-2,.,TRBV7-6,CASGHSGGQNYGYTF,TGTGCCAGCGGTCATAGCGGGGGCCAGAACTATGGCTACACCTTC
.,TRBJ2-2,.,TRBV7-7,CASSSFSRDGLTGELFF,TGTGCCAGCAGCTCCTTCTCCCGGGACGGGCTCACCGGGGAGCTGTTTTTT
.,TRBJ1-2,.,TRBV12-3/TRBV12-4,CASSFRDRSHGYTF,TGTGCCAGCAGTTTCCGCGACAGGTCCCATGGCTACACCTTC
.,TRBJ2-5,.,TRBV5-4,CASSQTPGLPGAQYF,TGCGCCAGCAGCCAGACCCCGGGACTCCCAGGGGCCCAGTACTTC
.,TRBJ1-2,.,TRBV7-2,CASSLGPGGYYGYTF,TGTGCCAGCAGCTTAGGACCCGGGGGGTACTATGGCTACACCTTC
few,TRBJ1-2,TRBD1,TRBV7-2,CASSLQTGGYGYTF,TGTGCCAGCAGCCTACAAACAGGGGGCTATGGCTACACCTTC
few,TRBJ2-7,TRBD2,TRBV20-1,CSAISGTSVSYEQYF,TGCAGTGCGATTTCCGGGACTAGCGTATCCTACGAGCAGTACTTC
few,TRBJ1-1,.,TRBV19,CASSIWLDGSTEAFF,TGTGCCAGTAGTATTTGGCTCGACGGGTCTACTGAAGCTTTCTTT
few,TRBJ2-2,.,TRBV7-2,CASILSRDATTGELFF,TGTGCCAGCATTCTCAGCCGGGACGCTACTACCGGGGAGCTGTTTTTT
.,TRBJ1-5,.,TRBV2,CASSDGSPLRQPQHF,TGTGCCAGCAGTGACGGATCACCTTTGCGGCAGCCCCAGCATTTT
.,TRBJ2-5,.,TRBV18,CASSPRQSETQYF,TGTGCCAGCTCACCAAGACAGTCTGAGACCCAGTACTTC
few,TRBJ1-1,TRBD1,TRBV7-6,CASSLATGVPMNTEAFF,TGTGCCAGCAGCTTAGCTACAGGGGTACCCATGAACACTGAAGCTTTCTTT
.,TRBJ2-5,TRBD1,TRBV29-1,CSVEDRGQDVQETQYF,TGCAGCGTTGAAGATAGAGGACAGGATGTACAAGAGACCCAGTACTTC
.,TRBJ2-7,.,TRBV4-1,CASSQNGPYEQYF,TGTGCCAGCAGCCAAAACGGCCCCTACGAGCAGTACTTC
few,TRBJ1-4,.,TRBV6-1,CASSVWEADEKLFF,TGTGCCAGCAGCGTTTGGGAGGCGGATGAAAAACTGTTTTTT
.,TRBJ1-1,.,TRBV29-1,CSVVREGGNTEAFF,TGCAGCGTTGTTCGGGAGGGAGGGAACACTGAAGCTTTCTTT
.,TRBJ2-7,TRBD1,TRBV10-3,CAISYGGTGLYEQYF,TGTGCCATCAGTTACGGCGGGACAGGTCTCTACGAGCAGTACTTC